These 13 T cell receptor beta chains were all obtained from the same sample, sequenced in a study of T cells in localized non-small cell lung cancer (dated by TCRdb to the early 2020s). Libraries were prepared through the immunoSEQ multiplex PCR assay. As stored in TCRdb, this immuneACCESS dataset retains in-frame rearrangements with V and J assigned. A fraction of the clones does not appear; measured against another copy, unresolved V genes explain less than half of the discrepancy, and the remainder lacks a known reason. For this sample the table gives about 53,000 clones, of which roughly 88% were detected only once. In total, the top ten clones hold about a sixth of the sample. The sample here was peripheral blood mononuclear cells, taken before any cancer treatment. These receptors originate from a man aged 40 to 69 with stage III lung adenocarcinoma.

The V gene is TRBV2, the J gene TRBJ2-5; tentatively, D is TRBD1 (6 bases). The J call is doubtful: the DNA matches TRBJ2-7 better. The CDR3 spans 17 residues. The germline V gene has CDR1 SNHLY and CDR2 FYNNEI. The CDR3 reads CASWGTQGWERGDEQYF. CDR3 nucleotides: TGTGCCTCATGGGGGACACAGGGATGGGAACGGGGCGACGAGCAGTACTTC.

The J gene is TRBJ1-1, the V gene TRBV19; 7 bases line up with TRBD1. The CDR3 consists of 13 residues. The V and J ends lost 7 bases and 5 bases, in that order; junction bases with no gene match: 7. Germline CDR1 reads LNHDA; CDR2 reads SQIVND (reference sequence). CDR3 sequence: CASMGRGLTEAFF. The CDR3 DNA is TGTGCCAGTATGGGCAGGGGGTTGACTGAAGCTTTCTTT.

The genes are TRBV5-1 and TRBJ2-7; no firm D call. Germline CDR1 is SGHRS and CDR2 is YFSETQ. V shed 0 bases and J shed 5 bases, with 6 bases lying between them. This CDR3 contains 12 residues. CDR3 nucleotides: TGCGCCAGCAGCTTGGGGGAAGACGAGCAGTACTTC. It yields the protein CASSLGEDEQYF.

The J gene is TRBJ1-2, the V gene TRBV19; D uncertain. V lost 3 bases, J lost 0 bases, and 17 bases lay in between. CDR3 length: 17 residues. Germline assignment: CDR1 LNHDA and CDR2 SQIVND (reference sequence). The CDR3: CASSILSLYTANYGYTF. CDR3 nucleotides: TGTGCCAGTAGTATCCTATCGCTCTACACGGCTAACTATGGCTACACCTTC.

This sequence joins TRBV5-6 and TRBJ2-3; 9 nucleotides align to TRBD1. The CDR3 is 15 residues long. In germline, CDR1 is SGHDT, CDR2 YYEEEE. The junction had 7 bases not matched to a gene; V was cut back by 4 bases and J by 4 bases. The CDR3 loop is CASSGRDREADTQYF. Written as DNA, the CDR3 is TGTGCCAGCAGCGGCCGGGACAGGGAAGCAGATACGCAGTATTTT.

The rearrangement links TRBV5-1 to TRBJ2-5; D is ambiguous. Germline V gene data show CDR1 as SGHRS and CDR2 as YFSETQ. The V and J ends lost 4 bases and 4 bases respectively, with 17 bases between them. The CDR3 covers 15 residues. CDR3 residues: CASSAGLNIGETQYF. The CDR3 DNA reads TGCGCCAGCAGCGCCGGGCTTAACATAGGAGAGACCCAGTACTTC.

This chain joins TRBV6-5 and TRBJ2-6; D gene ambiguous. V was cut by 3 bases and J by 4 bases, with 10 bases left in between. Per germline, CDR1 MNHEY and CDR2 SVGAGI. CDR3 size: 15 residues. The CDR3 DNA sequence: TGTGCCAGCAGTTATGGGTACTCCGGGGCCAACGTCCTGACTTTC. Residues: CASSYGYSGANVLTF.

The gene calls are TRBV5-8 and TRBJ2-1; no firm D call. V shed 0 bases and J shed 4 bases, with 11 bases lying between them. The CDR3 extends over 15 amino acids. Germline V gene lookup returns CDR1 SGHTS and CDR2 YDEGEE. CDR3 sequence reads: CASSLESAGYNEQFF. The CDR3 DNA reads as TGTGCCAGCAGCTTGGAGTCGGCTGGGTACAATGAGCAGTTCTTC.

V gene TRBV7-6 combines with J gene TRBJ2-1; D unclear. The length of the CDR3 is 10 residues. V lost 8 bases and J lost 7, with 6 bases in between. The germline CDR1 and CDR2 sequences are SGHVS and FNYEAQ. CDR3 bases: TGTGCCAGCGGAACGAATGAGCAGTTCTTC. Translation: CASGTNEQFF.

This clone appeared once. CDR3 protein: CASSMWARGTEQYF. In nucleotides, the CDR3 is TGTGCCAGTAGTATGTGGGCCAGGGGTACCGAGCAGTACTTC. The chain uses TRBV19 and TRBJ2-7; D perhaps matches TRBD1 (6 bases). The CDR3 has 14 amino acids. Germline V gene data show CDR1 as LNHDA and CDR2 as SQIVND (reference sequence). The germline V and J ends were trimmed by 3 bases and 6 bases, with 15 bases remaining between them.

The chain couples TRBV6-4 to TRBJ2-3; D is possibly TRBD1 or TRBD2 (5 bases each). CDR1 and CDR2 (germline): MRHNA, SNTAGT. This CDR3 comprises 14 residues. The CDR3 nucleotides read TGTGTAATTAGCCGGGGCAGCTTGACAGATACGCAGTATTTT. It is translated as CVISRGSLTDTQYF.

The chain uses TRBV27 and TRBJ2-2; 12 positions agree with TRBD2. From germline, CDR1 is MNHEY and CDR2 SMNVEV (reference sequence). The CDR3 sequence is 18 residues long. V trimming: 0 bases; J trimming: 4 bases; junction bases outside the gene matches: 6. Here the CDR3 reads CASSLSPSGGESTGELFF. The CDR3 bases are TGTGCCAGCAGTTTATCCCCTAGCGGGGGGGAGAGCACCGGGGAGCTGTTTTTT.

The chain recombines TRBV5-6 with TRBJ2-5; 12 bases map to TRBD2. Per the germline V gene, CDR1 is SGHDT and CDR2 is YYEEEE. This CDR3 has 15 residues. V lost 3 bases and J lost 4; bases outside the gene matches: 4. DNA for the CDR3: TGTGCCAGCAGCTCCCGACTAGCGGGAGTAGAGACCCAGTACTTC. Translation: CASSSRLAGVETQYF.